The clone carrying this TCR beta chain was picked up a small number of times. The data derive from a study of T cell repertoires in cytomegalovirus infection. Overall study context: Both a matching HLA type and CMV infection were indicated by public TCR beta signatures.

In TCRdb, the reads were re-called with MiXCR into one record per CDR3 protein. The sample holds about 460,000 distinct CDR3 sequences, 10% to 12% seen once. With V trimmed by 1 base and J by 13 bases, 5 bases remained unmatched. There are 12 residues in the CDR3. Germline values: CDR1 SEHNR, CDR2 FQNEAQ (reference sequence). This sequence originates from a human donor in good health (CMV status not recorded). Some clones in this sample may be carry-over from other donors' samples. Material for sequencing was PBMCs. The chain couples TRBV7-9 to TRBJ2-5; 8 nucleotides align to TRBD1. The CDR3 DNA reads as TGTGCCAGCAGCTTAGGAGAGGGGACAGGGTACTTC. It is translated as CASSLGEGTGYF.